This TCR beta chain was observed in a study of cytomegalovirus exposure and HLA in healthy donors. Overall study results and limits: The study had only CMV serostatus as immune exposure information.

The sample holds a few counts of this clone. Its antigen is as yet unknown. This CDR3 contains 14 residues. Germline CDR1 reads MNHEY; CDR2 reads SMNVEV (reference sequence). V lost 5 bases to trimming and J lost 12 bases, with 20 bases between them. PCR used 60 Vbeta primers and 13 Jbeta primers. TCRdb keeps only in-frame clones here, not all; method: immunoSEQ multiplex PCR. The sample includes over 60,000 clones, 75% of them seen just once. The sequencing input was PBMCs. The V call is TRBV27, the J call TRBJ2-1; D is perhaps TRBD2 (6 bases). The sequence was collected from a man between 65 and 80 years old in good health and CMV-seronegative. This chain's CDR3 is CASSPQQGVGGQFF. In nucleotides, the CDR3 is TGTGCCAGCAGTCCCCAACAAGGGGTCGGGGGGCAGTTCTTC.